The clone carrying this T cell receptor beta chain has a handful of counts. These data originate in a study of patients and donors after allogeneic stem cell transplantation. TCRdb redid the calling of the RT-PCR reads with MiXCR, one entry per CDR3 protein. This table has some 200,000 distinct CDR3 sequences, about 40% appearing once. The CDR3 covers 15 residues. Germline CDR1 is SQVTM and CDR2 is ANQGSEA. The V gene lost 0 bases and the J gene lost 0 bases, with 11 bases spanning the gap. The TCR comes from a human donor who was either an allogeneic HSCT recipient or a stem cell or donor lymphocyte infusion donor (not recorded which). It is not recorded whose cells these are; they may come from a transplant donor. Source material: blood, either unsorted or a sorted T cell fraction (not recorded which). The V and J genes are TRBV29-1 and TRBJ1-1; the D gene is possibly TRBD1 (5 bases). The chain's CDR3 is CSVEEGKGVNTEAFF. The CDR3 DNA sequence: TGCAGCGTTGAAGAGGGAAAAGGGGTGAACACTGAAGCTTTCTTT.